The present entry profiles one T cell receptor (beta chain) with its context. Distinct nucleotide sequences in the sample also encode this CDR3. This sample was included in a study of beta chain features in type 1 diabetes. Sequenced material consisted of expressed TCRB transcripts (all of the isolated RNA was reverse transcribed). The data were produced by immunoSEQ multiplex PCR, yet TCRdb's version contains in-frame clones alone and is incomplete. The repertoire consists of about 900,000 clones, with about a sixth occurring once and the leading ten covering around 0.02%. Germline V gene sequence: CDR1 SGHVS, CDR2 FQNEAQ. The CDR3 sequence is 13 residues long. The V end lost 0 bases, the J end lost 4 bases, and 7 bases lay between the germline ends.

The sample comprised naive CD4+ T cells from blood. The TCR comes from a woman aged 18-29 years in good health. The chain carries TRBV7-8 and TRBJ2-7; a possible D gene is TRBD1 (5 bases). The CDR3 region is CASSLAQGYEQYF. In DNA, the CDR3 is TGTGCCAGCAGCTTAGCGCAGGGTTACGAGCAGTACTTC.